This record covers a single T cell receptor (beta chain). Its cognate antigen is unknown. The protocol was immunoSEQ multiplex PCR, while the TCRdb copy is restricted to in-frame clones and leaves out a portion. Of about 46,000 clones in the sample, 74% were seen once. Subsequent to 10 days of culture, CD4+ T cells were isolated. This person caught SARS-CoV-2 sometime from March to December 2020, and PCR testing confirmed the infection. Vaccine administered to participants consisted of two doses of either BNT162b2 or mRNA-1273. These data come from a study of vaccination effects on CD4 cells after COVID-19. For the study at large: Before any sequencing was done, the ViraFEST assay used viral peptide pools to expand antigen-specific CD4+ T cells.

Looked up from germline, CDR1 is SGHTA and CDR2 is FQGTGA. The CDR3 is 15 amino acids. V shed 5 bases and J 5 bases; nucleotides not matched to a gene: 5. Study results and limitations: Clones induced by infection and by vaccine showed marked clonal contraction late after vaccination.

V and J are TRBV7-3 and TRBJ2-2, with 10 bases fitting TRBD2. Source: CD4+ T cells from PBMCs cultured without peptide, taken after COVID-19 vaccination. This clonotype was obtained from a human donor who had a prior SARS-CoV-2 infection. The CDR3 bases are TGTGCCAGCAGCCTATCAGCGGGAGGGACCGGGGAGCTGTTTTTT. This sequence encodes CASSLSAGGTGELFF.